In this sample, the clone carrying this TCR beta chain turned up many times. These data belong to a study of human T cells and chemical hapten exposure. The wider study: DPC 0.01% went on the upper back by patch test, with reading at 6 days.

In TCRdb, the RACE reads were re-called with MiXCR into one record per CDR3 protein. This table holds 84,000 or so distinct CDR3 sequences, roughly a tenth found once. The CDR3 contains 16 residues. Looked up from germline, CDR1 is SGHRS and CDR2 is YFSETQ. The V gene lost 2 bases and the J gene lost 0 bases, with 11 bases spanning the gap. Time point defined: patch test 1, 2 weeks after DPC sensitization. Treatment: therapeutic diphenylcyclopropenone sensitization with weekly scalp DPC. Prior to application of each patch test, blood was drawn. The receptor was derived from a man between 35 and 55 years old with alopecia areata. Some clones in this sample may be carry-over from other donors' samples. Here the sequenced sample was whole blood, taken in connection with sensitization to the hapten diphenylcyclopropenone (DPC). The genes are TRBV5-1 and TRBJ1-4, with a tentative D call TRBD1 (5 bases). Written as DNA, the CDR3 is TGCGCCAGCAGCTTAGGAGGGGCCGCAACTAATGAAAAACTGTTTTTT. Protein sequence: CASSLGGAATNEKLFF.